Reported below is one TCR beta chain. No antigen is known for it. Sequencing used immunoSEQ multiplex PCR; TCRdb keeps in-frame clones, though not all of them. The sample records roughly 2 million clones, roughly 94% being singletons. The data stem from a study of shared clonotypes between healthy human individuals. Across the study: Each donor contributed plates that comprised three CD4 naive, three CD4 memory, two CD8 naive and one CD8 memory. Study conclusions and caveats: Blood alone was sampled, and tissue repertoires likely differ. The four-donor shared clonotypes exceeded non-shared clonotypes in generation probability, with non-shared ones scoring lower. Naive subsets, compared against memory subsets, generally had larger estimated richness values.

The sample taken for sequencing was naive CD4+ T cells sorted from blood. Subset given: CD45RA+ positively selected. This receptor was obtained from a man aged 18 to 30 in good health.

CDR3 in DNA: TGTGCCAGCAGCTTATTATCGCCGGCTAACGTATGGACTGAAGCTTTCTTT. Translation: CASSLLSPANVWTEAFF. The V and J genes are TRBV11-2 and TRBJ1-1; D uncertain. Germline V CDR1 and CDR2: SGHAT, FQNNGV. The CDR3 is 17 residues long. V was pared by 2 bases and J by 5 bases, with 21 bases between.